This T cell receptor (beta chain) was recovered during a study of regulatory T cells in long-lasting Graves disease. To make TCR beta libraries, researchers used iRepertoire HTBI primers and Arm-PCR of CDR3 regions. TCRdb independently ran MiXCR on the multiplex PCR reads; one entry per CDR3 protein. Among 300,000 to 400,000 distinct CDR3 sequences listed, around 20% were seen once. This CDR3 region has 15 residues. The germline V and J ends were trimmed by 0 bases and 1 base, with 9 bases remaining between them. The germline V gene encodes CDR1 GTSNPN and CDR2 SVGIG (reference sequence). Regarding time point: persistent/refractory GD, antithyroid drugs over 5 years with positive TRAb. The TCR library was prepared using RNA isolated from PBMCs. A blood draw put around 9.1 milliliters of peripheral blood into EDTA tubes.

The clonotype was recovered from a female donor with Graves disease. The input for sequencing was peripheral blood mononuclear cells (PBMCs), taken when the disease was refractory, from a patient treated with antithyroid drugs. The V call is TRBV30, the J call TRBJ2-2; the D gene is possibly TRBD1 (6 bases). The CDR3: CAWSVQGLNTGELFF. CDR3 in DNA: TGTGCCTGGAGTGTACAGGGCTTGAACACCGGGGAGCTGTTTTTT.